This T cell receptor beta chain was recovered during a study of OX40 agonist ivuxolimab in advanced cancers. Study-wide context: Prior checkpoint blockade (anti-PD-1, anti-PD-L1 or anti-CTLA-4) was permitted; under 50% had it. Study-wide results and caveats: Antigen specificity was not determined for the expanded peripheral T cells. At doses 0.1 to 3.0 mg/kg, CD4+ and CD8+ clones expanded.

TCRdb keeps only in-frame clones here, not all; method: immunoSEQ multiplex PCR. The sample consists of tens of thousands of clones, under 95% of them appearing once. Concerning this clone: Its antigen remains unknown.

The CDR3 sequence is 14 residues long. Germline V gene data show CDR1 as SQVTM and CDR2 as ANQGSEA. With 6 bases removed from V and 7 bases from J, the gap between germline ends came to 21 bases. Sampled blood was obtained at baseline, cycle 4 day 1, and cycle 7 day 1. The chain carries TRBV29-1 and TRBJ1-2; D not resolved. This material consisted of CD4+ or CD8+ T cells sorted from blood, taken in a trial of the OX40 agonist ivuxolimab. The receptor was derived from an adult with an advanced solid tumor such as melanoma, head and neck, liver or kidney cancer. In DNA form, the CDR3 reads TGCAGCGTCCCTAAGGAAAATGTCCACCTTGGCTACACCTTC. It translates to CSVPKENVHLGYTF.